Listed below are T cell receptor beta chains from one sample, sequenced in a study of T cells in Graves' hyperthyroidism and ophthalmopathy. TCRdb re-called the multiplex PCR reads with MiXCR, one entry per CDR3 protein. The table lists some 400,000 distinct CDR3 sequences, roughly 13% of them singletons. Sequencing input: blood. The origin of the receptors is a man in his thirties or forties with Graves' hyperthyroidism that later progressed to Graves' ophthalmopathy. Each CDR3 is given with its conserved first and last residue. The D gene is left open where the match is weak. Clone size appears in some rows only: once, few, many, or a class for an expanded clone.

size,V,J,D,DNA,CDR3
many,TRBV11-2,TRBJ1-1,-,TGTGCCAGCAGCCTAGGGTTATGGGCGGCTGAAGCTTTCTTT,CASSLGLWAAEAFF
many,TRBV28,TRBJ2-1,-,TGTGCCAGCAGTTTATTTCCAGCCGGGAATGAGCAGTTCTTC,CASSLFPAGNEQFF
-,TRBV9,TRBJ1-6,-,TGTGCCAGCAGCGTAGCAGGGCAAAATAATTCACCCCTCCACTTT,CASSVAGQNNSPLHF
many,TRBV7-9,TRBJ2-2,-,TGTGCCAGCAGCCAAGACAGCAACACCGGGGAGCTGTTTTTT,CASSQDSNTGELFF
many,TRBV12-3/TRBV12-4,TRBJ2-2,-,TGTGCCAGCAGCCAATCGAACACCGGGGAGCTGTTTTTT,CASSQSNTGELFF
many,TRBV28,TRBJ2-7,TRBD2,TGTGCCATCCAGACTAGCGGCTACGAGCAGTACTTC,CAIQTSGYEQYF
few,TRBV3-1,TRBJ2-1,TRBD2,TGTGCCAGCAGCCAAGTAGCGGGGAGCTCCTACAATGAGCAGTTCTTC,CASSQVAGSSYNEQFF
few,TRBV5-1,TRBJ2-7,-,TGCGCCAGCAGCCCCCACACGGGATCCTACGAGCAGTACTTC,CASSPHTGSYEQYF
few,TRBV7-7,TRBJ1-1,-,TGTGCTAGCAGCCCCCAGGAGGCCGGAACTGAAGCTTTCTTT,CASSPQEAGTEAFF
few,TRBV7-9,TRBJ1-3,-,TGTGCCAGCAGCTGGTTTCTTGGAAACACCATATATTTT,CASSWFLGNTIYF
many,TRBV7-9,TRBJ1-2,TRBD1,TGTGCCAGCAGCTTACCGTCGGGACAGGGGGACGGCTACACCTTC,CASSLPSGQGDGYTF
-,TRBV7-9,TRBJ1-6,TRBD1,TGTGCCAGCAGCCCAGGGGGGGGTGGTTCACCCCTCCACTTT,CASSPGGGGSPLHF
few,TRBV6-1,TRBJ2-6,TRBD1,TGTGCCAGCAGGGATAATACAGGGGCCGTAGGCTCTGGGGCCAACGTCCTGACTTTC,CASRDNTGAVGSGANVLTF